Ten or more counts support the clone carrying this T cell receptor (beta chain). Its antigen is still unknown. Arm-PCR with iRepertoire HTBI primers amplified the CDR3 regions for these TCR beta libraries. In the original processing: The study identified about 60 TRBV and 11 to 15 TRBJ segments across samples. TCRdb ran MiXCR on the multiplex PCR reads and lists one entry per CDR3 protein. It is TCRdb's table, rather than the study itself, that gives the V and J calls and clone size. Here the sample spans hundreds of thousands of distinct CDR3 sequences, about 20% being singletons. Time point described: newly diagnosed GD, antithyroid drugs for less than 3 months. RNA extracted from PBMCs served as the sequencing template. The sample comes from a study of regulatory T cells in long-lasting Graves disease. Overall study context: Antithyroid drugs had been taken by newly diagnosed Graves' patients for under 3 months. The study, taken as a whole, reports: New patients shared fewer public clonotypes (about 970) than persistent patients did (2,741).

CDR1 SGHNT and CDR2 YENEEA come from the germline V gene. Trimming cost V 6 bases and J 4 bases; bases outside gene matches: 5. The length of the CDR3 is 13 residues. The sample in question was peripheral blood mononuclear cells (PBMCs), obtained at new diagnosis, from a patient treated with antithyroid drugs. This clonotype was sampled from a female donor with Graves disease. The V call is TRBV11-3, the J call TRBJ1-1; 7 positions agree with TRBD1. The CDR3 protein is CASRVQGSTEAFF. The DNA for the CDR3 is TGTGCCAGCAGGGTACAGGGGTCCACTGAAGCTTTCTTT.